The 24 T cell receptor beta chains in this list originate from one sample, sequenced in a study of T cell clones after liver transplantation. Sequenced by immunoSEQ multiplex PCR; TCRdb stores in-frame clones only, minus some. The sample lists tens of thousands of clones; 80% to 85% were seen once. Source: CD4+ T cells from blood, taken almost 47 months after liver transplant. Every receptor here comes from a human patient who received a liver transplant. Some T cells may arise from the graft donor.

This chain connects TRBV6-6 to TRBJ1-5; D gene ambiguous. Germline values: CDR1 MNHNY, CDR2 SVGAGI (reference sequence). The CDR3 length is 16 residues. Trimming left V 0 bases short and J 3 bases short, with 12 bases between. CDR3 coding DNA: TGTGCCAGCAGTTACTCGTCAGCACGGATCAATCAGCCCCAGCATTTT. This sequence encodes CASSYSSARINQPQHF.

This rearrangement joins TRBV19 to TRBJ1-3; 7 nucleotides match TRBD1. The V gene end was trimmed by 6 bases and the J gene end by 0 bases; junction bases not matched to a gene: 8. The germline V gene encodes CDR1 LNHDA and CDR2 SQIVND (reference sequence). The CDR3 covers 16 residues. Here the CDR3 reads CASRRPTGRSGNTIYF. The CDR3 bases are TGTGCCAGTAGGCGCCCGACAGGGCGCTCTGGAAACACCATATATTTT.

The chain recombines TRBV4-3 with TRBJ2-7; 11 bases are a match to TRBD2. Losses at the gene ends were 1 base for V and 0 bases for J; bases not matched to a gene: 11. Germline-derived CDR1 and CDR2 are LGHNA and YSLEER. The CDR3 extends over 19 amino acids. CDR3 in amino acids: CASSQVVIAGGPPSYEQYF. In DNA, the CDR3 is TGCGCCAGCAGCCAAGTGGTAATAGCGGGAGGGCCTCCCTCCTACGAGCAGTACTTC.

This clone occurred a few times. The rearrangement links TRBV6-5 to TRBJ1-2; D unresolved. The V end lost 0 bases, the J end lost 6 bases, and 8 bases lay between the germline ends. Germline loops: CDR1 MNHEY, CDR2 SVGAGI. The CDR3 runs to 13 residues. The CDR3 is CASSYSPRNGYTF. In DNA, the CDR3 is TGTGCCAGCAGTTACTCGCCCCGGAATGGCTACACCTTC.

The rearrangement joins TRBV6-6 to TRBJ2-7, with a weak D call TRBD2 (5 bases). Trimming left V 0 bases short and J 0 bases short, with 9 bases between. The CDR3 is 15 residues long. Per the germline V gene, CDR1 is MNHNY and CDR2 is SVGAGI (reference sequence). The CDR3 spells CASSYSYSASYEQYF. As DNA, the CDR3 is TGTGCCAGCAGTTACTCCTATAGCGCCTCCTACGAGCAGTACTTC.

This chain links TRBV18 with TRBJ1-2, with D possibly matching TRBD1 (5 bases). The germline CDR1 and CDR2 sequences are KGHSH and LQKENI. Trimming took off 3 bases at V and 3 bases at J, with 14 bases between the two ends. The length of the CDR3 is 15 residues. CDR3 amino acids: CASSPQGEVDYGYTF. The CDR3 nucleotides are TGTGCCAGCTCACCCCAGGGAGAGGTTGACTATGGCTACACCTTC.

This clone was recorded only once. The V call is TRBV27, the J call TRBJ2-7, with 10 bases fitting TRBD2. CDR1 and CDR2 from the germline V gene are MNHEY and SMNVEV (reference sequence). Unmatched junction bases numbered 10, after V lost 4 bases and J lost 4 bases. The CDR3 totals 16 residues. Here the CDR3 DNA reads TGTGCCAGCAGTTCACACCCGGGACTAGCGTCATACGAGCAGTACTTC. It encodes CASSSHPGLASYEQYF.

V gene TRBV5-1 combines with J gene TRBJ2-6, with unresolved D. Germline-derived CDR1 and CDR2 are SGHRS and YFSETQ. The CDR3 length is 15 residues. Trimming took 0 bases from V and 3 from J, leaving 7 bases between them. The CDR3 sequence is CASSLAVRGANVLTF. The CDR3 nucleotides read TGCGCCAGCAGCTTGGCGGTGCGTGGGGCCAACGTCCTGACTTTC.

The chain has TRBV19 and TRBJ2-1; D possibly corresponds to TRBD2 (5 bases). Trimming removed 4 bases from V and 10 bases from J, with 17 bases in between. This CDR3 region has 14 residues. The V gene's germline CDR1 is LNHDA and CDR2 SQIVND (reference sequence). CDR3 loop: CASSSGPSRPEQFF. The CDR3 DNA follows: TGTGCCAGTAGTAGCGGGCCCTCGAGGCCCGAGCAGTTCTTC.

A single count supports this clone. The chain combines TRBV2 with TRBJ1-5; the D gene is possibly TRBD1 (6 bases). The V gene lost 3 bases and the J gene lost 4 bases, with 10 bases spanning the gap. Germline V gene sequence: CDR1 SNHLY, CDR2 FYNNEI. CDR3 length equals 14 residues. The DNA of the CDR3 is TGTGCCAGCAGTGAGGGGGGGCGGAATCAGCCCCAGCATTTT. Translation gives CASSEGGRNQPQHF.

The V call is TRBV11-3, the J call TRBJ1-3; D possibly corresponds to TRBD1 (5 bases). Germline CDR1 SGHNT, CDR2 YENEEA. CDR3 length: 13 amino acids. V was cut by 8 bases and J by 2 bases, with 10 bases left in between. The CDR3 is CASGAGPGNTIYF. The CDR3 region has the DNA TGTGCCAGCGGAGCGGGGCCTGGAAACACCATATATTTT.

The chain joins TRBV30 to TRBJ1-5, with 7 bases fitting TRBD1. This CDR3 contains 15 residues. Germline V gene sequence: CDR1 GTSNPN, CDR2 SVGIG (reference sequence). Losses at the gene ends were 2 bases for V and 0 bases for J; bases not matched to a gene: 4. This CDR3 is CAWSTGVNSNQPQHF. In DNA, the CDR3 is TGTGCCTGGAGTACAGGGGTTAATAGCAATCAGCCCCAGCATTTT.

The CDR3 bases are TGTGCCAGCAGCGTAGTGTGGGGGGACGGTGAAGCTTTCTTT. The encoded protein is CASSVVWGDGEAFF. The V and J genes are TRBV9 and TRBJ1-1, with D perhaps matching TRBD1 (5 bases). The CDR3 consists of 14 residues. The V end lost 0 bases, the J end lost 7 bases, and 13 bases lay between the germline ends. Germline CDR1 SGDLS, CDR2 YYNGEE. The full variable domain, in which reference TRBV9 and TRBJ1-1 provide the parts outside the CDR3, is DSGVTQTPKHLITATGQRVTLRCSPRSGDLSVYWYQQSLDQGLQFLIQYYNGEERAKGNILERFSAQQFPDLHSELNLSSLELGDSALYFCASSVVWGDGEAFFGQGTRLTVV.

This chain links TRBV6-1 with TRBJ2-5, with TRBD1 as a possible D gene (6 bases). The CDR3 is 13 residues long. The V and J ends lost 7 bases and 1 base respectively, with 10 bases between them. CDR1 and CDR2 (germline): MNHNS, SASEGT. CDR3 amino acids: CASILGGQETQYF. CDR3 nucleotides: TGTGCCAGCATCCTAGGGGGCCAAGAGACCCAGTACTTC.

This clone counts as medium-sized (0.01 to 0.1%). The CDR3 DNA reads as TGTGCCAGCAGTATCAGGGGGCAGGGCGAGCAGTACTTC. The encoded protein is CASSIRGQGEQYF. The chain uses TRBV2 and TRBJ2-7; 8 bases align to TRBD1. This CDR3 contains 13 residues. The germline gives CDR1 SNHLY, CDR2 FYNNEI. The junction had 6 bases not matched to a gene; V was cut back by 5 bases and J by 6 bases.

CDR3 residues: CASSLGVGGEQFF. CDR3 coding DNA: TGTGCCAGCAGCTTGGGGGTGGGAGGTGAGCAGTTCTTC. The rearrangement links TRBV11-3 to TRBJ2-1; D perhaps matches TRBD2 (6 bases). Germline V gene lookup returns CDR1 SGHNT and CDR2 YENEEA. Trimming shortened V by 3 bases and J by 9 bases, and 12 bases separated the two germline ends. This CDR3 region has 13 residues.

The chain is built from TRBV11-2 and TRBJ2-1; a weak D match, TRBD2 (5 bases). V was trimmed by 1 base and J by 6 bases, leaving 7 bases between them. Germline-derived CDR1 and CDR2 are SGHAT and FQNNGV. The CDR3 is made up of 13 amino acids. CDR3 DNA: TGTGCCAGCAGCTTAGCTCTAGCCAATGAGCAGTTCTTC. As protein: CASSLALANEQFF.

This chain joins TRBV30 and TRBJ2-6; TRBD1 agrees at 8 bases. Unmatched junction bases numbered 6, after V lost 0 bases and J lost 2 bases. Germline V gene sequence: CDR1 GTSNPN, CDR2 SVGIG (reference sequence). This CDR3 is 17 amino acids long. CDR3: CAWSVRQGMAGANVLTF. The CDR3, as DNA: TGTGCCTGGAGTGTAAGACAGGGGATGGCTGGGGCCAACGTCCTGACTTTC.

The sample holds one count of this clone. The rearrangement uses TRBV18 and TRBJ1-2; D not resolved. V lost 6 bases and J lost 2, with 13 bases in between. CDR3 length equals 14 residues. Germline V gives CDR1 KGHSH, CDR2 LQKENI. The CDR3 sequence is CASSQQELNYGYTF. The CDR3 DNA reads TGTGCCAGCTCGCAACAAGAGTTAAACTATGGCTACACCTTC.

This chain joins TRBV28 and TRBJ1-1; TRBD1 agrees at 12 bases. This CDR3 region has 15 residues. The germline V gene has CDR1 MDHEN and CDR2 SYDVKM. Trimming removed 8 bases from V and 4 bases from J; junction bases left unmatched: 8. The CDR3 here is CASGDRGPGGTEAFF. The CDR3 DNA is TGTGCCAGCGGGGACAGGGGGCCTGGAGGCACTGAAGCTTTCTTT.

This clone was picked up one time. The gene calls are TRBV11-2 and TRBJ2-7; 9 nucleotides agree with TRBD2. Germline CDR1 and CDR2: SGHAT and FQNNGV. The ends lost 1 base at V and 7 bases at J; junction bases unmatched: 8. The CDR3 extends over 15 amino acids. CDR3 residues: CASSLGLAGTREQYF. CDR3 nucleotide sequence: TGTGCCAGCAGCTTAGGTCTAGCGGGAACTCGAGAGCAGTACTTC.

V gene TRBV9 combines with J gene TRBJ2-1; tentatively, D is TRBD2 (5 bases). The germline CDR1 and CDR2 sequences are SGDLS and YYNGEE. The CDR3 sequence is 13 residues long. V lost 0 bases, J lost 6 bases, and 7 bases lay in between. CDR3 DNA: TGTGCCAGCAGCGTAGTGGGGAGCAATGAGCAGTTCTTC. Amino acid sequence: CASSVVGSNEQFF.

The chain has TRBV18 and TRBJ1-3; 8 nucleotides line up with TRBD1. The CDR3 consists of 14 residues. Germline V gives CDR1 KGHSH, CDR2 LQKENI. The J segment lost 8 bases and the V segment lost 3 bases, leaving 6 bases of the junction unmatched. Here the CDR3 reads CASSPTGELDTIYF. CDR3 sequence (DNA): TGTGCCAGCTCACCGACAGGGGAGTTGGACACCATATATTTT.

This clone was seen a few times. This chain joins TRBV5-8 and TRBJ1-3; D call uncertain. The CDR3 runs 13 residues. Germline loops: CDR1 SGHTS, CDR2 YDEGEE. V was cut by 4 bases and J by 0 bases, with 5 bases left in between. The CDR3 is CASSRGSGNTIYF. The CDR3 bases are TGTGCCAGCAGCCGGGGCTCTGGAAACACCATATATTTT.